This T cell receptor beta chain originates from a study of regulatory T cells in long-lasting Graves disease. Study overall: Freshly diagnosed Graves' patients had used antithyroid drugs for under 3 months.

This clonotype came up many times. The antigen is undetermined. Study results and limitations: Because few samples were included, accuracy may have been lower. There was favoring of TRBV28, TRBJ1-2 and TRBJ2-5 in persistent disease.

V was pared by 5 bases and J by 1 base, with 16 bases between. CDR3 length: 16 residues. CDR3 regions were amplified by Arm-PCR using iRepertoire HTBI primers to build TCR beta libraries. One entry per CDR3 protein results from TCRdb running MiXCR on the multiplex PCR reads. The repertoire consists of 530,000 or so distinct CDR3 sequences, with 16% occurring once and the leading ten covering 12%. The time point was: newly diagnosed GD, antithyroid drugs for less than 3 months. The TCR library was made from RNA extracted from PBMCs. These data were also reused for a study on T cells in Graves' hyperthyroidism and ophthalmopathy.

This receptor was obtained from a man between 18 and 35 years old with Graves disease. The V call is TRBV12-3 or TRBV12-4, the J call TRBJ2-3, with D perhaps matching TRBD1 (5 bases). The source was peripheral blood mononuclear cells (PBMCs), collected at new diagnosis, from a patient treated with antithyroid drugs. The CDR3 is CASSPGPLRGTDTQYF. In nucleotides, the CDR3 is TGTGCCAGCAGTCCAGGGCCACTCCGAGGCACAGATACGCAGTATTTT.